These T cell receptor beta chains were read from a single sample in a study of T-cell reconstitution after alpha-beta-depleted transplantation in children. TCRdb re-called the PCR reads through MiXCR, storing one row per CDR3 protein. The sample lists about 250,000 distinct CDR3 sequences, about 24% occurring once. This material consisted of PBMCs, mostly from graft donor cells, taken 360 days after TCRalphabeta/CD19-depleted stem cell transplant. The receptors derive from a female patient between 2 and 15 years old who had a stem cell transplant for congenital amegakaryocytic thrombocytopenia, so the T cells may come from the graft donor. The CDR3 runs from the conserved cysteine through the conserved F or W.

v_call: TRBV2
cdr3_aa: CATSDRADGELFF

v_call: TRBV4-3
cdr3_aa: CASSQVIGPNQPQHF

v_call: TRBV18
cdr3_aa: CASSPTGGSSNQPQHF

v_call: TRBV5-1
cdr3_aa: CASSLGRASTDTQYF

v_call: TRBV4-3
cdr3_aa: CASSQSWEGRTGELFF

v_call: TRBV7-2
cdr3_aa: CASSGERYTEAFF

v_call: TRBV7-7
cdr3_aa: CASSAIGTGEETQYF

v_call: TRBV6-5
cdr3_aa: CASSSTGGSKNIQYF

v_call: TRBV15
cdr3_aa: CATSRDWPYVRGGATEAFF

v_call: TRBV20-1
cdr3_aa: CSATGVGTEAFF

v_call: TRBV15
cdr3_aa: CATSREKAYEQYF

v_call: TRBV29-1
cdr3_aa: CSVEGGDDRSTEAFF

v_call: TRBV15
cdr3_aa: CATSRANNEKLFF

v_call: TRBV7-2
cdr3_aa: CASSLDGTRYSYEQYF

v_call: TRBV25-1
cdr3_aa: CASSEFRSSYNSPLHF

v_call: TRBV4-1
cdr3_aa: CASSQDPTVPGLAGGTNTGELFF

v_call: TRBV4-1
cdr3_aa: CASSPGQGAANEKLFF

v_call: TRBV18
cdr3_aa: CASSLTGYPTDTQYF

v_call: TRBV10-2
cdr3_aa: CASSETGAALAYGYTF

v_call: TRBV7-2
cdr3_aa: CASSQTSGRGHEQYF

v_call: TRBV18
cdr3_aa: CASSYTTVPNEKLFF

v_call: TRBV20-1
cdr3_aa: CSAGRGRFETQYF

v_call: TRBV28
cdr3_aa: CASSSRGQGTYNEQFF

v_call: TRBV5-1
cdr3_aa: CASSLGILNTQYF

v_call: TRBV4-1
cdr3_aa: CASSQGTGPYGVEQYF

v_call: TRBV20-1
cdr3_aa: CSAQSGRVYNEQFF

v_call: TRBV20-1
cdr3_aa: CSAREVAYNEQFF

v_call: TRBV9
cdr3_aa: CASSVAGGVRTDTQYF

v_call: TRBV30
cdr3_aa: CAWSVSQGGYEQYF

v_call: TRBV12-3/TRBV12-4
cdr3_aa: CASSLATPGGNEQFF

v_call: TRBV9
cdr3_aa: CASSVIGVPRTNTDTQYF